A single sample is the source of the 16 T cell receptor beta chains below, sequenced in a study of CD8 T cells in ankylosing spondylitis. TCRdb re-called the 5' RACE reads with MiXCR, one entry per CDR3 protein. The sample includes some 130,000 distinct CDR3 sequences, approximately 9.7% of them seen just once. The specimen sequenced was blood, either unsorted or a sorted T cell fraction (not recorded which). The receptor set was obtained from a male donor with ankylosing spondylitis or in good health (not recorded which).

This clonotype was seen at least ten times. The rearrangement links TRBV10-3 to TRBJ2-7; 7 nucleotides align to TRBD1. J gave up 4 bases and V 10 bases, and 10 bases lay outside the gene matches. The CDR3 runs to 13 residues. Germline loops: CDR1 ENHRY, CDR2 SYGVKD. As DNA, the CDR3 is TGTGCCACCTCGGACAGGCGCGAATACGAGCAGTACTTC. Amino acid sequence: CATSDRREYEQYF.

This clonotype was seen many times. This rearrangement joins TRBV20-1 to TRBJ2-1; the match to TRBD1 covers 9 bases. CDR1 is DFQATT, CDR2 SNEGSKA, per germline (reference sequence). V lost 6 bases to trimming and J lost 4 bases; unmatched junction nucleotides: 7. The CDR3 spans 14 residues. The CDR3 DNA reads TGCAGTGCCCGGACCGGGACAGGGTACAATGAGCAGTTCTTC. This gives the protein CSARTGTGYNEQFF.

At least ten counts were recorded for this clonotype. The gene calls are TRBV7-6 and TRBJ2-7; perhaps TRBD2 as D (6 bases). Germline V gene sequence: CDR1 SGHVS, CDR2 FNYEAQ. Trimming took 1 base from V and 3 from J, leaving 13 bases between them. This CDR3 comprises 15 residues. The CDR3 here is CASSLVEGLRYEQYF. CDR3 DNA sequence: TGTGCCAGCAGCTTAGTGGAGGGCCTACGCTACGAGCAGTACTTC.

This clonotype showed up many times. CDR3 nucleotide sequence: TGCAGTGCCCAGGGACTAGCGGGAGTTCCGGATATTCCAGGCGGAGGAGATACGCAGTATTTT. This translates into CSAQGLAGVPDIPGGGDTQYF. This chain connects TRBV20-1 to TRBJ2-3; 14 bases agree with TRBD2. Germline loops: CDR1 DFQATT, CDR2 SNEGSKA (reference sequence). Unmatched junction bases numbered 25, after V lost 6 bases and J lost 5 bases. This CDR3 is 21 amino acids long.

The table lists this clonotype with a few counts. V gene TRBV5-6 combines with J gene TRBJ2-1; 7 nucleotides match TRBD1. V gave up 2 bases and J gave up 4 bases; unmatched junction bases: 6. The length of the CDR3 is 15 residues. Germline assignment: CDR1 SGHDT and CDR2 YYEEEE. The CDR3 region is CASSFRRGIYNEQFF. CDR3 sequence (DNA): TGTGCCAGCAGCTTCCGCAGGGGGATATACAATGAGCAGTTCTTC.

With regard to this clonotype: Germline is not matched at one junction end, which may reflect a read error. The chain joins TRBV12-3 or TRBV12-4 to TRBJ2-5; D may correspond to TRBD1 or TRBD2 (5 bases each). The length of the CDR3 is 19 residues. CDR3 nucleotide sequence: TGTGCCATCAGTTTGGAACAGGCCTATAGCGACCCTTTACAAGAGACCCAGTACTTC. Residues: CAISLEQAYSDPLQETQYF.

At least ten counts were recorded for this clonotype. The chain has TRBV2 and TRBJ1-5; no firm D call. Germline V gene data show CDR1 as SNHLY and CDR2 as FYNNEI. The CDR3 is 12 residues long. V lost 6 bases and J lost 4, with 7 bases in between. The DNA of the CDR3 is TGTGCCAGCAGAACACTTAATCAGCCCCAGCATTTT. This translates into CASRTLNQPQHF. The full variable domain, in which reference TRBV2 and TRBJ1-5 provide the parts outside the CDR3, is EPEVTQTPSHQVTQMGQEVILRCVPISNHLYFYWYRQILGQKVEFLVSFYNNEISEKSEIFDDQFSVERPDGSNFTLKIRSTKLEDSAMYFCASRTLNQPQHFGDGTRLSIL.

This clonotype has at least ten counts. The gene calls are TRBV7-2 and TRBJ1-4, with 8 bases that match TRBD1. After removal of 5 bases from V and 8 bases from J, the junction contained 10 bases not matched to a gene. This CDR3 has 15 residues. The V gene's germline CDR1 is SGHTA and CDR2 FQGNSA. The CDR3 DNA reads TGTGCCAGCAGCGTGGGACAGGCCCGTTTCGAAAAACTGTTTTTT. This translates into CASSVGQARFEKLFF. The full variable domain, with the rest looked up from reference TRBV7-2 and TRBJ1-4, is GAGVSQSPSNKVTEKGKDVELRCDPISGHTALYWYRQSLGQGLEFLIYFQGNSAPDKSGLPSDRFSAERTGGSVSTLTIQRTQQEDSAVYLCASSVGQARFEKLFFGSGTQLSVL.

Many counts were recorded for this clonotype. CDR3: CASGLVSVTDTQYF. The CDR3 nucleotides read TGTGCTAGTGGTTTAGTCTCGGTCACAGATACGCAGTATTTT. The V gene is TRBV12-5, the J gene TRBJ2-3, with D unclear. The CDR3 extends over 14 amino acids. The germline V gene has CDR1 LGHNT and CDR2 FRNRAP. V was trimmed by 3 bases and J by 2 bases, leaving 9 bases between them.

The table lists this clonotype with a count of one. This chain uses TRBV5-1 with TRBJ2-2; TRBD2 aligns across 10 bases. The germline V gene encodes CDR1 SGHRS and CDR2 YFSETQ. With 2 bases clipped from V and 5 bases from J, the junction kept 6 bases outside the gene matches. The CDR3 spans 16 residues. The CDR3 region is CASSLAGGPLTGELFF. CDR3 in DNA: TGCGCCAGCAGCTTAGCGGGAGGGCCCTTGACCGGGGAGCTGTTTTTT.

Many counts were recorded for this clonotype. V is TRBV29-1 and J is TRBJ2-7, with 8 positions matching TRBD1. The CDR3 is 14 amino acids. The germline gives CDR1 SQVTM, CDR2 ANQGSEA. The V and J ends lost 6 bases and 3 bases, in that order; junction bases with no gene match: 10. The CDR3 sequence is CSVEKTGVDYEQYF. The CDR3 bases are TGCAGCGTCGAAAAGACAGGGGTAGACTACGAGCAGTACTTC.

DNA for the CDR3: TGTGCCAGCAGCCCAACGTGGGGTAGCGGGAGGTACAATGAGCAGTTCTTC. Amino acid sequence: CASSPTWGSGRYNEQFF. V is TRBV7-3 and J is TRBJ2-1, with 10 bases fitting TRBD2. The CDR3 extends over 17 amino acids. Germline assignment: CDR1 SGHTA and CDR2 FQGTGA. V lost 5 bases, J lost 4 bases, and 11 bases stayed unmatched.

This clonotype was seen repeatedly, ten times or more. The chain recombines TRBV5-1 with TRBJ2-1; tentatively, D is TRBD2 (6 bases). Deletions cut 0 bases from V and 0 bases from J, with 13 bases between. Germline CDR1 reads SGHRS; CDR2 reads YFSETQ. CDR3 size: 17 residues. Here the CDR3 reads CASSLAQLANSYNEQFF. The CDR3 coding sequence is TGCGCCAGCAGCTTGGCCCAGCTAGCGAACTCCTACAATGAGCAGTTCTTC.

This clonotype was observed at least ten times. This chain links TRBV5-1 with TRBJ1-4, with TRBD1 as a possible D gene (5 bases). Trimming took off 1 base at V and 8 bases at J, with 15 bases between the two ends. Germline V lookup: CDR1 SGHRS, CDR2 YFSETQ. There are 15 residues in the CDR3. The CDR3: CASSLTWGVGEKLFF. Here the CDR3 DNA reads TGCGCCAGCAGCTTGACATGGGGGGTTGGCGAAAAACTGTTTTTT.

This clonotype was seen only a few times. V is TRBV5-1 and J is TRBJ2-3; 7 bases are a match to TRBD1. Looked up from germline, CDR1 is SGHRS and CDR2 is YFSETQ. The CDR3 loop spans 16 amino acids. The junction had 8 bases not matched to a gene; V was cut back by 1 base and J by 3 bases. The chain's CDR3 is CASSLFRQGETDTQYF. The CDR3 DNA follows: TGCGCCAGCAGCTTGTTTCGTCAGGGGGAAACAGATACGCAGTATTTT. Supplemented by reference TRBV5-1 and TRBJ2-3, the full variable domain reads KAGVTQTPRYLIKTRGQQVTLSCSPISGHRSVSWYQQTPGQGLQFLFEYFSETQRNKGNFPGRFSGRQFSNSRSEMNVSTLELGDSALYLCASSLFRQGETDTQYFGPGTRLTVL.

This clonotype has a count of ten or more. The chain carries TRBV5-1 and TRBJ2-1, with 7 bases lining up with TRBD2. Germline-derived CDR1 and CDR2 are SGHRS and YFSETQ. The CDR3 is made up of 15 amino acids. With V trimmed by 0 bases and J by 5 bases, 5 bases remained unmatched. The CDR3 region is CASSLVGGSDNEQFF. The CDR3 coding sequence is TGCGCCAGCAGCTTGGTTGGCGGGAGCGACAATGAGCAGTTCTTC.